Below are 9 T cell receptor beta chains sequenced from a single sample in a study of cytomegalovirus exposure and HLA in healthy donors. Assay used: immunoSEQ multiplex PCR; TCRdb lists only in-frame clones, some missing. This table has more than 95,000 clones, around 90% appearing once. Sample: PBMCs. The receptor source for this set is a woman aged 18-29 years in good health and CMV-seronegative.

The J gene is TRBJ2-7, the V gene TRBV6-1, with 7 bases that match TRBD2. CDR1 is MNHNS and CDR2 is SASEGT in the germline V gene. This CDR3 is built from 14 residues. V dropped 4 bases and J dropped 5; count of bases not matched to a gene: 8. Here the CDR3 reads CASSVEVGRDEQYF. Written as DNA, the CDR3 is TGTGCCAGCAGTGTCGAGGTAGGGAGGGACGAGCAGTACTTC.

This clone was observed a single time. This rearrangement joins TRBV7-8 to TRBJ2-3; 7 bases fit TRBD1. V lost 1 base, J lost 12 bases, and 1 base stayed unmatched. CDR1 is SGHVS and CDR2 is FQNEAQ in the germline V gene. The CDR3 has 11 residues. The CDR3 reads CASSLGDSQYF. The CDR3 region has the DNA TGTGCCAGCAGCTTAGGGGACAGTCAGTATTTT.

The CDR3 sequence: CASSTTRTDTQYF. For the CDR3, the DNA is TGTGCCAGCAGTACTACCCGAACAGATACGCAGTATTTT. V usage is TRBV6-1 and J usage is TRBJ2-3; D not certain. The germline V and J ends were trimmed by 5 bases and 3 bases, with 9 bases remaining between them. The germline V gene has CDR1 MNHNS and CDR2 SASEGT. The CDR3 consists of 13 residues.

The rearrangement links TRBV15 to TRBJ2-7; possible D gene TRBD1, 5 bases. V was cut by 6 bases and J by 2 bases, with 20 bases left in between. The CDR3 is made up of 16 amino acids. Germline values: CDR1 LNHNV, CDR2 YYDKDF (reference sequence). Here the CDR3 DNA reads TGTGCCACCAGTGCTCTTGGGGCGACCCCTACCTACGAGCAGTACTTC. It yields the protein CATSALGATPTYEQYF.

The chain combines TRBV7-8 with TRBJ2-1; TRBD1 matches at 8 bases. The trim removed 2 bases at V and 5 bases at J, leaving 5 bases unmatched. CDR1 is SGHVS and CDR2 is FQNEAQ in the germline V gene. The CDR3 covers 15 residues. This CDR3 reads CASSLYRGNNNEQFF. The CDR3 DNA sequence: TGTGCCAGCAGCTTATACAGGGGGAATAACAATGAGCAGTTCTTC.

The rearrangement uses TRBV14 and TRBJ1-4, with 7 bases aligning to TRBD1. Germline values: CDR1 SGHDN, CDR2 FVKESK. V shed 5 bases and J 11 bases; nucleotides not matched to a gene: 5. CDR3 length: 12 residues. The CDR3 reads CASSGEGAKLFF. The DNA for the CDR3 is TGTGCCAGCAGCGGCGAGGGGGCGAAACTGTTTTTT.

This chain uses TRBV12-5 with TRBJ2-7; the D is unclear. CDR1 and CDR2 (germline): LGHNT, FRNRAP. The CDR3 has 13 amino acids. Deletions cut 1 base from V and 6 bases from J, with 10 bases between. The CDR3 region is CASGLGSYGEQYF. For the CDR3, the DNA is TGTGCTAGTGGTTTGGGGTCATACGGCGAGCAGTACTTC.

This sequence joins TRBV6-1 and TRBJ2-1; 10 bases fit TRBD2. The CDR3 has 16 residues. In germline, CDR1 is MNHNS, CDR2 SASEGT. V lost 4 bases and J lost 3; bases outside the gene matches: 6. CDR3 in amino acids: CASSAWTSGFYNEQFF. CDR3 sequence (DNA): TGTGCCAGCAGTGCTTGGACTAGCGGATTCTACAATGAGCAGTTCTTC.

Only one count was recorded for this clone. This rearrangement joins TRBV30 to TRBJ1-2; 8 nucleotides match TRBD1. The CDR3 runs 14 residues. V trimming: 3 bases; J trimming: 2 bases; junction bases outside the gene matches: 5. Per the germline V gene, CDR1 is GTSNPN and CDR2 is SVGIG (reference sequence). This chain's CDR3 is CAWRAAGGNYGYTF. The CDR3 nucleotides read TGTGCCTGGAGGGCGGCAGGGGGCAACTATGGCTACACCTTC. Drawing the rest from reference TRBV30 and TRBJ1-2, the complete variable domain is SQTIHQWPATLVQPVGSPLSLECTVEGTSNPNLYWYRQAAGRGLQLLFYSVGIGQISSEVPQNLSASRPQDRQFILSSKKLLLSDSGFYLCAWRAAGGNYGYTFGSGTRLTVV.